This TCR beta chain was recovered during a study of T cell responses to AZD1222 COVID-19 vaccine. Germline V gene sequence: CDR1 LNHDA, CDR2 SQIVND (reference sequence). V was cut by 5 bases and J by 0 bases, with 10 bases left in between. The CDR3 consists of 14 residues. This table comes from immunoSEQ multiplex PCR, and its TCRdb copy is limited to in-frame clones, with some not included. In the table there are 120,000 or so clones, roughly 86% of which are singletons. The chain uses TRBV19 and TRBJ1-1; D might be TRBD1 (6 bases). The sequencing here drew on peripheral blood, taken 28 days after the second AZD1222 dose. The TCR sequence derives from an adult who received the AZD1222 COVID-19 vaccine. The DNA of the CDR3 is TGTGCCAGTAGTCCCGGGACATTGAACACTGAAGCTTTCTTT. It codes for CASSPGTLNTEAFF.